This TCR beta chain was documented in a study of technical replicates of blood from a few donors (dated by TCRdb to the late 2010s). A note on this clone: The specificity of this receptor is unknown. The input lacks base qualities; no much larger clone sits a single base away.

The library was obtained by the immunoSEQ multiplex PCR assay. TCRdb took over this immuneACCESS table, retaining in-frame rearrangements with V and J assigned. Such tables are incomplete; in checked studies, under half of the missing clones stem from an unresolved V gene, and the remainder is unexplained. The sample has about 61,000 clones on record, 87% of them singletons. 5.2% of the sample is held by the ten biggest clonotypes. CDR1 and CDR2 (MGHRA, YSYEKL) derive from the germline V gene. V is cut back by 0 bases and J by 5 bases, with 3 bases in the junction unmatched. The CDR3, from cysteine to phenylalanine, totals 15 residues. The DNA shown is the 45-base CDR3, in frame from base 1.

The sequenced sample was PBMCs. This clonotype originated in a human donor in good health. Some clones in this sample may be carry-over from other donors' samples. The sequence joins TRBV4-1 to TRBJ2-5; TRBD2 matches 10 bases in the middle. The CDR3 protein sequence reads: CASSQEGTSVETQYF. The nucleotide sequence reads TGCGCCAGCAGCCAAGAAGGGACTAGCGTGGAGACCCAGTACTTC.